This TCR beta chain was captured in a study of blood T cell repertoires in COVID-19. Whole-study context: From the United States, Italy and Spain came samples of acute and convalescent COVID-19. T cells, B-cell-depleted T cells, or PBMCs provided the cDNA or gDNA that served as material.

TCRdb's copy holds only in-frame clones and misses some; the assay was immunoSEQ multiplex PCR. The table records about 100,000 clones, around 88% of them present only once. This CDR3 contains 15 residues. The V end was cut by 3 bases, the J end by 3 bases, with 12 bases between. Germline lookup yields CDR1 MNHNS and CDR2 SASEGT. This TCR was sampled from a human donor in a cohort sampled during active COVID-19. Sequenced input: peripheral blood. The chain links TRBV6-1 to TRBJ2-1, with D possibly being TRBD2 (5 bases). CDR3 sequence reads: CASSDYGKSYNEQFF. The DNA of the CDR3 is TGTGCCAGCAGTGATTACGGGAAAAGCTACAATGAGCAGTTCTTC.